The next 29 T cell receptor beta chains were all read from a single sample in a study of OX40 agonist ivuxolimab in advanced cancers. Clones were sequenced by immunoSEQ multiplex PCR, and TCRdb holds only the in-frame ones, with some missing. This table holds about 78,000 clones, roughly 93% found once. The specimen was CD4+ or CD8+ T cells sorted from blood, collected in a trial of the OX40 agonist ivuxolimab. The receptors were gathered from an adult with an advanced solid tumor such as melanoma, head and neck, liver or kidney cancer.

V is TRBV18 and J is TRBJ2-7; D possibly corresponds to TRBD1 (6 bases). This CDR3 has 14 residues. V shed 3 bases and J shed 3 bases, with 12 bases lying between them. CDR1 KGHSH and CDR2 LQKENI come from the germline V gene. Written as DNA, the CDR3 is TGTGCCAGCTCACCGCTGGGACACAGCTACGAGCAGTACTTC. This gives the protein CASSPLGHSYEQYF. The full variable domain, in which reference TRBV18 and TRBJ2-7 provide the parts outside the CDR3, is NAGVMQNPRHLVRRRGQEARLRCSPMKGHSHVYWYRQLPEEGLKFMVYLQKENIIDESGMPKERFSAEFPKEGPSILRIQQVVRGDSAAYFCASSPLGHSYEQYFGPGTRLTVT.

The rearrangement joins TRBV6-6 to TRBJ2-1; D assignment may be TRBD1 or TRBD2 (6 bases each). The V gene lost 6 bases and the J gene lost 10 bases, with 16 bases spanning the gap. Germline lookup yields CDR1 MNHNY and CDR2 SVGAGI (reference sequence). There are 13 residues in the CDR3. CDR3: CASSYAEGGEQFF. The CDR3 DNA sequence: TGTGCCAGCAGCTACGCCGAGGGGGGCGAGCAGTTCTTC.

V gene TRBV28 combines with J gene TRBJ2-4, with a tentative D call TRBD2 (6 bases). The germline V and J ends were trimmed by 6 bases and 0 bases, with 15 bases remaining between them. This CDR3 is built from 16 residues. Germline assignment: CDR1 MDHEN and CDR2 SYDVKM. In nucleotides, the CDR3 is TGTGCCAGCAGCCTAAATGGGGGGTTAGCCAAAAACATTCAGTACTTC. Translating it yields CASSLNGGLAKNIQYF.

The CDR3 spells CASSQDRGLQETQYF. The CDR3 DNA reads as TGCGCCAGCAGCCAAGATCGGGGACTCCAAGAGACCCAGTACTTC. The chain carries TRBV4-1 and TRBJ2-5; D is possibly TRBD2 (6 bases). The germline V gene encodes CDR1 MGHRA and CDR2 YSYEKL. This CDR3 contains 15 residues. Trimming pared 0 bases from V and 1 base from J, leaving 9 bases between.

The chain recombines TRBV30 with TRBJ1-6, with 8 positions matching TRBD1. CDR1 and CDR2 from the germline V gene are GTSNPN and SVGIG (reference sequence). J lost 8 bases, V lost 3 bases, and 6 bases had no gene match. The CDR3 sequence is 14 residues long. CDR3 protein: CAWRIKGQDSPLHF. The CDR3 DNA reads TGTGCCTGGAGAATAAAGGGACAGGATTCACCCCTCCACTTT.

The V and J genes are TRBV2 and TRBJ2-2, with D possibly TRBD1 on 5 matching bases. Germline CDR1 is SNHLY and CDR2 is FYNNEI. The CDR3 sequence is 13 residues long. V was shortened by 8 bases and J by 2 bases, with 9 bases between the two germline ends. The DNA for the CDR3 is TGTGCCAGCGCAGGGAAAAACACCGGGGAGCTGTTTTTT. Translation: CASAGKNTGELFF.

V usage is TRBV11-2 and J usage is TRBJ2-7; 7 nucleotides line up with TRBD1. V shed 4 bases and J 6 bases; nucleotides not matched to a gene: 12. The germline V gene has CDR1 SGHAT and CDR2 FQNNGV. This CDR3 has 15 amino acids. CDR3 coding DNA: TGTGCCAGCAGCTCGACGGACAGGAAAAACCGCGAGCAGTACTTC. Its protein is CASSSTDRKNREQYF.

The chain has TRBV5-1 and TRBJ2-1, with a tentative D call TRBD1 (6 bases). Trimming took off 0 bases at V and 1 base at J, with 8 bases between the two ends. CDR1 is SGHRS, CDR2 YFSETQ, per germline. The CDR3 has 15 amino acids. The CDR3 nucleotides are TGCGCCAGCAGCTTGGCCGGACAGTCCTACAATGAGCAGTTCTTC. Encoded protein: CASSLAGQSYNEQFF.

V gene TRBV5-1 combines with J gene TRBJ1-2; D perhaps matches TRBD1 (5 bases). CDR1 and CDR2 from the germline V gene are SGHRS and YFSETQ. The CDR3 contains 16 residues. V lost 0 bases and J lost 2, with 14 bases in between. CDR3 sequence: CASSLDPGTINYGYTF. The CDR3 DNA reads TGCGCCAGCAGCTTGGATCCAGGGACCATAAACTATGGCTACACCTTC. Full variable domain (rest looked up from reference TRBV5-1 and TRBJ1-2): KAGVTQTPRYLIKTRGQQVTLSCSPISGHRSVSWYQQTPGQGLQFLFEYFSETQRNKGNFPGRFSGRQFSNSRSEMNVSTLELGDSALYLCASSLDPGTINYGYTFGSGTRLTVV.

This rearrangement joins TRBV4-1 to TRBJ1-5, with 7 bases lining up with TRBD1. This CDR3 region has 17 residues. V trimming: 0 bases; J trimming: 4 bases; junction bases outside the gene matches: 9. The germline CDR1 and CDR2 sequences are MGHRA and YSYEKL. CDR3 sequence (DNA): TGCGCCAGCAGCCAAGATCGTGGGACAGCAACAAATCAGCCCCAGCATTTT. Its translation is CASSQDRGTATNQPQHF.

The V and J genes are TRBV5-1 and TRBJ2-7, with D perhaps being TRBD1 or TRBD2 (5 bases each). Germline loops: CDR1 SGHRS, CDR2 YFSETQ. This CDR3 has 13 residues. Trimming took 6 bases from V and 0 from J, leaving 10 bases between them. For the CDR3, the DNA is TGCGCCAGCAACTCAGGGAGCTCCTACGAGCAGTACTTC. As protein: CASNSGSSYEQYF.

The chain joins TRBV4-1 to TRBJ2-2; TRBD2 aligns across 14 bases. Germline CDR1 is MGHRA and CDR2 is YSYEKL. After removal of 1 base from V and 2 bases from J, the junction contained 6 bases not matched to a gene. This CDR3 region has 19 residues. The CDR3 protein is CASSQGRLAGGYNTGELFF. CDR3 in DNA: TGCGCCAGCAGCCAAGGACGACTAGCGGGGGGGTATAACACCGGGGAGCTGTTTTTT.

The genes are TRBV5-1 and TRBJ2-1; D gene unclear. Trimming cost V 5 bases and J 0 bases, with 15 bases left between them. The CDR3 is made up of 16 amino acids. CDR1 and CDR2 from the germline V gene are SGHRS and YFSETQ. The CDR3 loop is CASSPDVSNSYNEQFF. The CDR3 DNA follows: TGCGCCAGCAGTCCGGATGTCTCAAACTCCTACAATGAGCAGTTCTTC.

The chain carries TRBV9 and TRBJ1-3, with TRBD1 as a possible D gene (5 bases). Germline lookup yields CDR1 SGDLS and CDR2 YYNGEE. The V gene lost 4 bases and the J gene lost 0 bases, with 14 bases spanning the gap. CDR3 size: 16 residues. The CDR3 region has the DNA TGTGCCAGCAGCCCCCAGGGTACAGTCTCTGGAAACACCATATATTTT. Amino acid sequence: CASSPQGTVSGNTIYF.

The genes are TRBV5-4 and TRBJ2-1, with TRBD2 matching over 14 bases. The ends lost 4 bases at V and 3 bases at J; junction bases unmatched: 6. Germline values: CDR1 SGHNT, CDR2 YYREEE (reference sequence). CDR3 length equals 17 residues. The CDR3 protein is CASSQVGTSGGYNEQFF. In DNA, the CDR3 is TGTGCCAGCAGCCAAGTGGGGACTAGCGGGGGCTACAATGAGCAGTTCTTC. Complete variable domain (other parts from reference TRBV5-4 and TRBJ2-1): ETGVTQSPTHLIKTRGQQVTLRCSSQSGHNTVSWYQQALGQGPQFIFQYYREEENGRGNFPPRFSGLQFPNYSSELNVNALELDDSALYLCASSQVGTSGGYNEQFFGPGTRLTVL.

The genes are TRBV18 and TRBJ2-5; 8 bases align to TRBD2. The CDR3 is 14 amino acids. Per the germline V gene, CDR1 is KGHSH and CDR2 is LQKENI. The trim removed 6 bases at V and 4 bases at J, leaving 7 bases unmatched. Here the CDR3 reads CASSYILAGETQYF. The DNA of the CDR3 is TGTGCCAGCTCCTACATCCTAGCGGGAGAGACCCAGTACTTC. Complete variable domain (other parts from reference TRBV18 and TRBJ2-5): NAGVMQNPRHLVRRRGQEARLRCSPMKGHSHVYWYRQLPEEGLKFMVYLQKENIIDESGMPKERFSAEFPKEGPSILRIQQVVRGDSAAYFCASSYILAGETQYFGPGTRLLVL.

The chain is built from TRBV15 and TRBJ1-2; tentative D call: TRBD1 (5 bases). Trimming pared 0 bases from V and 2 bases from J, leaving 10 bases between. Germline lookup yields CDR1 LNHNV and CDR2 YYDKDF (reference sequence). The CDR3 covers 15 residues. The CDR3 loop is CATSRDRTLNYGYTF. The CDR3 DNA reads as TGTGCCACCAGCAGAGATAGGACATTAAACTATGGCTACACCTTC.

This clone appeared a single time. The chain has TRBV6-1 and TRBJ1-5; D ambiguous. Germline CDR1 reads MNHNS; CDR2 reads SASEGT. V was pared by 1 base and J by 5 bases, with 6 bases between. The CDR3 loop spans 13 amino acids. The DNA of the CDR3 is TGTGCCAGCAGTGAAGAGAGAGATCAGCCCCAGCATTTT. Translated, it gives CASSEERDQPQHF.

This chain joins TRBV10-3 and TRBJ1-6; TRBD1 might be the D (6 bases). The ends were cut back, 0 bases at V and 0 bases at J, with 9 bases in the middle. Per the germline V gene, CDR1 is ENHRY and CDR2 is SYGVKD. This CDR3 contains 17 residues. This chain's CDR3 is CAISESQGSSYNSPLHF. CDR3 nucleotides: TGTGCCATCAGTGAGTCACAGGGATCCTCCTATAATTCACCCCTCCACTTT.

V usage is TRBV6-1 and J usage is TRBJ1-1; TRBD1 might be the D (5 bases). Trimming pared 5 bases from V and 4 bases from J, leaving 11 bases between. CDR1 and CDR2 (germline): MNHNS, SASEGT. The CDR3 has 13 amino acids. Written as DNA, the CDR3 is TGTGCCAGCAGTACCCATGGGGGCACTGAAGCTTTCTTT. This translates into CASSTHGGTEAFF.

The gene calls are TRBV11-2 and TRBJ2-5; D is unresolved. This CDR3 has 14 residues. From germline, CDR1 is SGHAT and CDR2 FQNNGV. Trimming removed 5 bases from V and 5 bases from J, with 15 bases in between. In nucleotides, the CDR3 is TGTGCCAGCAGCCGTGGTGAGGCCCTGGAGACCCAGTACTTC. It yields the protein CASSRGEALETQYF.

The chain employs TRBV10-1 and TRBJ2-2; D is perhaps TRBD1 (5 bases). The V end lost 6 bases, the J end lost 5 bases, and 10 bases lay between the germline ends. CDR1 and CDR2 (germline): WNHNN, SYGVQD (reference sequence). The length of the CDR3 is 13 residues. CDR3 DNA: TGCGCCAGCAGAGGGGTCGGAACCGGGGAGCTGTTTTTT. Translation gives CASRGVGTGELFF.

This clone has a single count. The V and J genes are TRBV6-4 and TRBJ2-3; D might be TRBD1 (5 bases). Germline V gene data show CDR1 as MRHNA and CDR2 as SNTAGT. Trimming pared 4 bases from V and 4 bases from J, leaving 15 bases between. CDR3 size: 15 residues. The CDR3 DNA reads TGTGCCAGCAGTGTGGGGCAGGGCATAGCAGATACGCAGTATTTT. Its protein is CASSVGQGIADTQYF.

This clone was counted once. The chain carries TRBV5-1 and TRBJ2-5, with D perhaps TRBD2 (5 bases). The germline CDR1 and CDR2 sequences are SGHRS and YFSETQ. V was shortened by 3 bases and J by 5 bases, with 11 bases between the two germline ends. This CDR3 is built from 13 residues. CDR3 amino acids: CASSSRTGETQYF. The CDR3 bases are TGCGCCAGCAGCTCTAGGACGGGGGAGACCCAGTACTTC. Complete variable domain (other parts from reference TRBV5-1 and TRBJ2-5): KAGVTQTPRYLIKTRGQQVTLSCSPISGHRSVSWYQQTPGQGLQFLFEYFSETQRNKGNFPGRFSGRQFSNSRSEMNVSTLELGDSALYLCASSSRTGETQYFGPGTRLLVL.

V and J are TRBV10-3 and TRBJ2-1; no definite D call. V was clipped by 6 bases and J by 5 bases, with 20 bases between them. The CDR3 totals 16 residues. Germline assignment: CDR1 ENHRY and CDR2 SYGVKD. CDR3 sequence: CAIRAFAYGTDNEQFF. In nucleotides, the CDR3 is TGTGCCATCAGGGCCTTTGCGTACGGTACAGACAATGAGCAGTTCTTC.

The chain carries TRBV27 and TRBJ2-5; D call uncertain. The CDR3 extends over 12 amino acids. V lost 4 bases and J lost 1, with 4 bases in between. Germline lookup yields CDR1 MNHEY and CDR2 SMNVEV (reference sequence). CDR3 coding DNA: TGTGCCAGCAGTTCGACCCAAGAGACCCAGTACTTC. Its protein is CASSSTQETQYF.

V gene TRBV29-1 combines with J gene TRBJ2-1; possibly TRBD1 or TRBD2 for D (6 bases each). Trimming took off 7 bases at V and 3 bases at J, with 13 bases between the two ends. This CDR3 region has 13 residues. The germline CDR1 and CDR2 sequences are SQVTM and ANQGSEA. The CDR3 DNA reads TGCAGCGGGGGGGCTATGTACTACAATGAGCAGTTCTTC. Translated, it gives CSGGAMYYNEQFF.

The chain employs TRBV2 and TRBJ1-5; the match to TRBD1 covers 7 bases. Trimming cost V 9 bases and J 10 bases; bases outside gene matches: 9. The CDR3 covers 12 residues. Germline V gene data show CDR1 as SNHLY and CDR2 as FYNNEI. The CDR3: CASRNRGPPQHF. In DNA, the CDR3 is TGTGCCAGTCGCAACAGGGGACCTCCCCAGCATTTT. The full variable domain, rest sourced from reference TRBV2 and TRBJ1-5, is EPEVTQTPSHQVTQMGQEVILRCVPISNHLYFYWYRQILGQKVEFLVSFYNNEISEKSEIFDDQFSVERPDGSNFTLKIRSTKLEDSAMYFCASRNRGPPQHFGDGTRLSIL.

The gene calls are TRBV2 and TRBJ1-5; tentative D call: TRBD1 (5 bases). The CDR3 is 12 residues long. Looked up from germline, CDR1 is SNHLY and CDR2 is FYNNEI. V lost 10 bases and J lost 7, with 14 bases in between. The CDR3: CATGTAKQPQHF. The CDR3 DNA reads as TGTGCCACCGGGACGGCCAAGCAGCCCCAGCATTTT.